This T cell receptor beta chain was sequenced in a study of shared clonotypes between healthy human individuals. Across the study: The composition of the donors was two women and a few men aged 18 to 49. General study points: Larger richness was generally estimated for naive than memory subsets. Exclusively blood specimens were collected; tissue repertoires likely differ.

V was cut by 0 bases and J by 0 bases, with 11 bases left in between. The CDR3 runs to 15 residues. Germline V gene data show CDR1 as GTSNPN and CDR2 as SVGIG (reference sequence). A remark on this clone: Its target is unknown.

Naive CD8 cells were CD45RO-negative, positively selected for CCR7, excluding terminally differentiated effector memory CD45RA+ cells. Nashville, Tennessee was home to all donors, each a Caucasian adult. Measured with immunoSEQ multiplex PCR; TCRdb has only the in-frame clones, and not every one. The sample has roughly 770,000 clones, 90% to 98% seen once. The source is a man in his thirties or forties in good health. Sequenced: naive CD8+ T cells sorted from blood. The rearrangement uses TRBV30 and TRBJ1-1; D ambiguous. CDR3 sequence (DNA): TGTGCCTGGAGTGTACGTGGGAGCTTGAACACTGAAGCTTTCTTT. It is translated as CAWSVRGSLNTEAFF.